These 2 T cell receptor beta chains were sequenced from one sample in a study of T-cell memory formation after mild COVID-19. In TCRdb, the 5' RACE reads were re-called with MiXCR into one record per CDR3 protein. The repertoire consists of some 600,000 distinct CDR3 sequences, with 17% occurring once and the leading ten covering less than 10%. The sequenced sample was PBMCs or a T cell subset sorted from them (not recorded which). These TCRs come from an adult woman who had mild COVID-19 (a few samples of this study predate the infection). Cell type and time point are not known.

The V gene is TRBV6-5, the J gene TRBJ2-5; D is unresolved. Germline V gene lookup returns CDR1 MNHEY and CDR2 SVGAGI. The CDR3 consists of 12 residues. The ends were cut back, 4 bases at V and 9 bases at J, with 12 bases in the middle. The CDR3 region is CASSSAGPAQYF. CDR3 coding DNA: TGTGCCAGCAGTTCCGCAGGACCGGCCCAGTACTTC.

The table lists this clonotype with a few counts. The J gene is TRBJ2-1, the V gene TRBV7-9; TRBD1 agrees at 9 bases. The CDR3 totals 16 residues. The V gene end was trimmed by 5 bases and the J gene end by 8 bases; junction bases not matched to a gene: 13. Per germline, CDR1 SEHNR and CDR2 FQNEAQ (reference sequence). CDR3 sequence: CASSPGQGGRRDEQFF. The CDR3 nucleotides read TGTGCCAGCAGCCCGGGACAGGGAGGCAGGAGAGATGAGCAGTTCTTC.